A selection of T cell receptor beta chains follows, all from one sample in a study of identical twins. TCRdb ran MiXCR on the 5' RACE reads and lists one entry per CDR3 protein. The sample contains around 530,000 distinct CDR3 sequences, about 15% of which appear only once. These data also featured in a second study, about yellow fever vaccine responses in identical twins.

Sequenced sample: CD4+ T cells sorted from blood. The receptor source for this set is a young woman in good health. The CDR3 runs from the conserved cysteine through the conserved F or W. The D gene is left open where the match is weak. The listing skips clone size in some rows; elsewhere it reads once, few, many or a size class.

few,TRBJ2-1,TRBD2,TRBV4-1,CASSQGSGLAHEQFF,TGCGCCAGCAGCCAAGGGTCTGGACTAGCCCATGAGCAGTTCTTC
NA,TRBJ1-1,NA,TRBV6-5,CASSYLQGEAFF,TGTGCCAGCAGTTACCTTCAGGGGGAAGCTTTCTTT
few,TRBJ2-5,TRBD2,TRBV11-2,CASSPILWLRTSGSVRETQYF,TGTGCCAGCAGCCCCATATTATGGTTGAGGACTAGCGGGAGCGTTCGAGAGACCCAGTACTTC
few,TRBJ1-4,NA,TRBV7-9,CASSRHLIYAAEKLFF,TGTGCCAGCAGCCGGCATTTAATTTATGCGGCTGAAAAACTGTTTTTT
NA,TRBJ2-3,NA,TRBV20-1,CSALVPDTQYF,TGCAGTGCCTTAGTTCCAGATACGCAGTATTTT
few,TRBJ1-4,NA,TRBV7-8,CASTIADSKNEKLFF,TGTGCCAGCACCATTGCGGACAGCAAAAATGAAAAACTGTTTTTT
few,TRBJ1-2,TRBD1,TRBV5-1,CASGPGTVANYGYTF,TGCGCCAGCGGACCGGGGACAGTAGCTAACTATGGCTACACCTTC
few,TRBJ2-4,NA,TRBV15,CATSRDIRGNGAKNIQYF,TGTGCCACCAGCAGAGATATACGGGGGAATGGGGCCAAAAACATTCAGTACTTC
few,TRBJ2-1,NA,TRBV12-3/TRBV12-4,CASCSGVNEQFF,TGTGCCAGCTGTTCAGGGGTCAATGAGCAGTTCTTC
few,TRBJ1-1,NA,TRBV6-1,CASRSTGVNTEAFF,TGTGCCAGCAGAAGTACAGGCGTGAACACTGAAGCTTTCTTT
few,TRBJ2-3,TRBD2,TRBV5-1,CASSLSGTSGSGSDTQYF,TGCGCCAGCAGCCTTTCCGGGACTAGCGGGAGTGGGTCAGATACGCAGTATTTT
few,TRBJ2-2,TRBD2,TRBV27,CASTSSGRNTGELFF,TGTGCCAGCACGTCAAGCGGGAGGAACACCGGGGAGCTGTTTTTT
NA,TRBJ2-1,TRBD2,TRBV14,CASSRTLAGRYNEQFF,TGTGCCAGCAGCCGTACTCTAGCGGGAAGATACAATGAGCAGTTCTTC
NA,TRBJ1-4,NA,TRBV18,CASSRQNEKLFF,TGTGCCAGCTCACGACAGAATGAAAAACTGTTTTTT
few,TRBJ2-1,NA,TRBV14,CASSLQGLYGEQFF,TGTGCCAGCAGCTTGCAGGGCCTCTACGGTGAGCAGTTCTTC
NA,TRBJ2-1,TRBD2,TRBV20-1,CSALTGLAGADEQFF,TGCAGTGCCCTCACGGGGCTAGCGGGGGCCGATGAGCAGTTCTTC
NA,TRBJ2-2,NA,TRBV20-1,CSAIKAPRGELFF,TGCAGTGCTATCAAAGCCCCACGAGGGGAGCTGTTTTTT
NA,TRBJ2-1,TRBD1,TRBV12-3/TRBV12-4,CASSEKDRGLNEQFF,TGTGCCAGCAGTGAAAAGGACAGGGGGCTGAATGAGCAGTTCTTC
few,TRBJ2-7,TRBD2,TRBV10-2,CASRERDTARYEQYF,TGCGCCAGCAGGGAGCGGGATACCGCACGGTACGAGCAGTACTTC
few,TRBJ2-7,NA,TRBV24-1,CATSVGRGYYEQYF,TGTGCCACCAGTGTGGGCCGGGGTTACTACGAGCAGTACTTC
few,TRBJ2-7,TRBD2,TRBV12-3/TRBV12-4,CASSLSGSLNEQYF,TGTGCCAGCAGTTTAAGCGGGAGCTTGAACGAGCAGTACTTC
few,TRBJ2-1,NA,TRBV29-1,CSAGLMNEQFF,TGCAGCGCGGGGTTGATGAATGAGCAGTTCTTC
NA,TRBJ2-3,TRBD2,TRBV7-8,CASSLVELGLAGALLHF,TGTGCCAGCAGCTTAGTGGAATTGGGACTAGCGGGGGCCTTGCTCCATTTT
NA,TRBJ1-4,NA,TRBV10-1,CPRIVEQINEKLFF,TGCCCTCGAATTGTGGAACAGATTAATGAAAAACTGTTTTTT
NA,TRBJ2-3,NA,TRBV7-3,CASSFQASTDTQYF,TGTGCCAGCAGCTTCCAGGCTAGCACAGATACGCAGTATTTT
few,TRBJ2-6,NA,TRBV12-3/TRBV12-4,CASSSYSGANVLTF,TGTGCCAGCAGTTCGTACTCTGGGGCCAACGTCCTGACTTTC
NA,TRBJ2-7,TRBD2,TRBV14,CASSLKTSGIVYEQYF,TGTGCCAGCAGCCTTAAGACTAGCGGGATAGTGTACGAGCAGTACTTC
NA,TRBJ2-2,TRBD1,TRBV7-3,CASSSWDRAAGELFF,TGTGCCAGCAGCTCCTGGGACAGGGCAGCGGGGGAGCTGTTTTTT
NA,TRBJ2-2,NA,TRBV7-9,CASSLAVLGDTGELFF,TGTGCCAGCAGCTTAGCGGTACTGGGAGACACCGGGGAGCTGTTTTTT
few,TRBJ2-1,TRBD2,TRBV24-1,CATSDSGGSYNEQFF,TGTGCCACCAGTGATTCGGGGGGCTCCTACAATGAGCAGTTCTTC
few,TRBJ2-1,NA,TRBV5-1,CASSLRGTNEQFF,TGCGCCAGCAGCTTGAGGGGTACAAATGAGCAGTTCTTC